What follows are 5 T cell receptor beta chains derived from one specimen sequenced in a study of shared clonotypes between healthy human individuals. The method was immunoSEQ multiplex PCR; TCRdb's version includes in-frame clones alone and lacks a portion of them. The table records roughly 2.5 million clones, roughly 92% of them present only once. Source material: naive CD4+ T cells sorted from blood. The sample's subset: CD45RA+ positively selected. The receptors here all came from a young man in good health.

The rearrangement uses TRBV10-3 and TRBJ2-3; 9 bases map to TRBD2. CDR3 size: 15 residues. Germline lookup yields CDR1 ENHRY and CDR2 SYGVKD. Unmatched junction bases numbered 6, after V lost 6 bases and J lost 2 bases. The CDR3, as DNA: TGTGCCATCAGCCCGGGACTAGCTAACACAGATACGCAGTATTTT. It specifies CAISPGLANTDTQYF.

This clone has only one observation. The V call is TRBV7-9, the J call TRBJ1-3; weak D call: TRBD1 (6 bases). Trimming removed 10 bases from V and 0 bases from J, with 13 bases in between. Germline V gene lookup returns CDR1 SEHNR and CDR2 FQNEAQ (reference sequence). The length of the CDR3 is 14 residues. CDR3 loop: CATSLGGSGNTIYF. Written as DNA, the CDR3 is TGTGCCACCTCTCTAGGGGGCTCTGGAAACACCATATATTTT.

The chain combines TRBV5-4 with TRBJ2-2; 13 positions match TRBD2. In germline, CDR1 is SGHNT, CDR2 YYREEE (reference sequence). The CDR3 spans 19 residues. V dropped 0 bases and J dropped 3; count of bases not matched to a gene: 8. The CDR3 nucleotides are TGTGCCAGCAGCTTGGAACTAGCGGGAGGGCCTGGAGACACCGGGGAGCTGTTTTTT. It encodes CASSLELAGGPGDTGELFF.

V usage is TRBV18 and J usage is TRBJ2-5; 7 positions agree with TRBD2. This CDR3 spans 14 amino acids. V was clipped by 5 bases and J by 10 bases; unmatched bases: 13. Germline V CDR1 and CDR2: KGHSH, LQKENI. The CDR3 sequence is CASSAGTTAIIQYF. The CDR3 DNA is TGTGCCAGCTCAGCCGGGACTACGGCGATAATCCAGTACTTC.

The genes are TRBV5-1 and TRBJ2-2; possible D gene TRBD1, 6 bases. The length of the CDR3 is 15 residues. The ends were cut back, 0 bases at V and 4 bases at J, with 10 bases in the middle. Germline lookup yields CDR1 SGHRS and CDR2 YFSETQ. CDR3: CASSLEQGSTGELFF. The DNA of the CDR3 is TGCGCCAGCAGCTTGGAACAGGGCAGCACCGGGGAGCTGTTTTTT.